The clone carrying this T cell receptor beta chain was seen at least ten times. What it binds is not known. The sample comes from a study of identical twins. It was template switching that added a universal primer site, and there were unique molecular identifiers on the cDNA. TCRdb reanalysed the 5' RACE reads using MiXCR and keeps one entry per CDR3 protein. Of 450,000 or so distinct CDR3 sequences in the sample, around an eighth were seen once. The CDR3 consists of 13 residues. V shed 7 bases and J shed 5 bases, with 11 bases lying between them. Study-wide points: Models underestimated out-of-frame TCR alpha sharing in monozygotic twins.

These data also featured in a second study, about yellow fever vaccine responses in identical twins. That investigation notes: A vaccine T cell response that seemed partly convergent and partly personalized was reported in twins.

Sequenced: CD4+ T cells sorted from blood. The source of this sequence is a woman under 30 in good health. This sequence joins TRBV12-3 or TRBV12-4 and TRBJ2-2, with D possibly matching TRBD2 (5 bases). CDR3 in DNA: TGTGCCAGCAACCCCACGGGGACCGGGGAGCTGTTTTTT. This encodes CASNPTGTGELFF.